One and the same sample provided the 7 T cell receptor beta chains below, sequenced in a study of CD8 T cells in Susac syndrome. RNA in amounts of roughly 0.45 to 1 ug was reverse transcribed with random hexamers. From the immunoSEQ multiplex PCR reads, TCRdb called clonotypes with MiXCR, one entry per CDR3 protein. Here the sample spans fewer than 150,000 distinct CDR3 sequences, about 90% being singletons. Sequencing used CD8+ T cells from PBMCs. The receptors were gathered from a human donor with multiple sclerosis.

This clonotype has just one count. This chain joins TRBV30 and TRBJ2-6; D possibly corresponds to TRBD2 (5 bases). The germline gives CDR1 GTSNPN, CDR2 SVGIG (reference sequence). The CDR3 is 15 residues long. V lost 5 bases to trimming and J lost 4 bases, with 15 bases between them. CDR3 sequence: CAWGTSGYGANVLTF. The CDR3 nucleotides read TGTGCCTGGGGCACGTCGGGGTACGGGGCCAACGTCCTGACTTTC. Combining the CDR3 with reference TRBV30 and TRBJ2-6 gives the whole variable domain SQTIHQWPATLVQPVGSPLSLECTVEGTSNPNLYWYRQAAGRGLQLLFYSVGIGQISSEVPQNLSASRPQDRQFILSSKKLLLSDSGFYLCAWGTSGYGANVLTFGAGSRLTVL.

J is TRBJ1-1 and V is TRBV6-6; tentatively, D is TRBD1 (5 bases). Deletions cut 7 bases from V and 3 bases from J, with 12 bases between. Per the germline V gene, CDR1 is MNHNY and CDR2 is SVGAGI (reference sequence). This CDR3 has 13 residues. CDR3 residues: CASKRGIDTEAFF. The CDR3 region has the DNA TGTGCCAGCAAGCGGGGGATTGACACTGAAGCTTTCTTT.

This chain connects TRBV13 to TRBJ2-1; D is unclear. In germline, CDR1 is PRHDT, CDR2 FYEKMQ (reference sequence). Trimming left V 2 bases short and J 7 bases short, with 6 bases between. The CDR3 is made up of 12 amino acids. CDR3 nucleotides: TGTGCCAGCAGCTTATCCAAAAATGAGCAGTTCTTC. Translated: CASSLSKNEQFF.

This clonotype was counted once. The rearrangement uses TRBV6-5 and TRBJ1-2, with 12 nucleotides matching TRBD1. CDR3 length: 19 amino acids. J gave up 1 base and V 2 bases, and 11 bases lay outside the gene matches. Germline V gene lookup returns CDR1 MNHEY and CDR2 SVGAGI. As DNA, the CDR3 is TGTGCCAGCAGTTACCGTAACCGGGACAGGGGGCTGATTAACTATGGCTACACCTTC. Encoded protein: CASSYRNRDRGLINYGYTF.

The chain employs TRBV3-1 and TRBJ2-1; possibly TRBD2 for D (6 bases). CDR1 is LGHDT and CDR2 is YNNKEL in the germline V gene (reference sequence). V was clipped by 4 bases and J by 6 bases, with 16 bases between them. The CDR3 extends over 15 amino acids. The CDR3 loop reads CASSLRDSWGNEQFF. Here the CDR3 DNA reads TGTGCCAGCAGCCTTCGGGACTCGTGGGGCAATGAGCAGTTCTTC.

V gene TRBV20-1 combines with J gene TRBJ2-7, with 14 bases lining up with TRBD2. The V and J ends lost 0 bases and 4 bases, in that order; junction bases with no gene match: 5. Germline V gene sequence: CDR1 DFQATT, CDR2 SNEGSKA (reference sequence). There are 16 residues in the CDR3. CDR3 region: CSARDTGTSGRYEQYF. CDR3 DNA sequence: TGCAGTGCTAGAGATACCGGGACTAGCGGGAGATACGAGCAGTACTTC.

The rearrangement uses TRBV20-1 and TRBJ1-2; D is perhaps TRBD1 (6 bases). This CDR3 contains 13 residues. Trimming removed 3 bases from V and 4 bases from J, with 12 bases in between. CDR1 and CDR2 (germline): DFQATT, SNEGSKA (reference sequence). In DNA form, the CDR3 reads TGCAGTGCTAGGGGGGAACAGGGCTATGGCTACACCTTC. As protein: CSARGEQGYGYTF.